Presented here are 18 T cell receptor beta chains from one specimen sequenced in a study of cytomegalovirus exposure and HLA in healthy donors. Amplification used 60 Vbeta primers and 13 Jbeta primers. TCRdb keeps only in-frame clones here, not all; method: immunoSEQ multiplex PCR. The data contain about 150,000 clones, approximately 84% of them singletons. Sequencing was carried out using PBMCs. The receptors were sampled from a boy aged 2 to 10 in good health and CMV-seronegative.

Remarks on this clone: One junction end does not reproduce the germline sequence, and a read error may be involved. The chain combines TRBV27 with TRBJ2-7; 7 bases are a match to TRBD1. Germline V CDR1 and CDR2: MNHEY, SMNVEV (reference sequence). The CDR3 loop spans 15 amino acids. As DNA, the CDR3 is TGTGCCAGCAGTTTTTGGGGACAGAGAGGCTACGGGCAGTACTTC. It codes for CASSFWGQRGYGQYF.

The genes are TRBV29-1 and TRBJ2-1; D might be TRBD1 (5 bases). This CDR3 region has 15 residues. V lost 3 bases to trimming and J lost 0 bases, with 12 bases between them. The germline gives CDR1 SQVTM, CDR2 ANQGSEA. CDR3 protein: CSVDRATSSYNEQFF. In nucleotides, the CDR3 is TGCAGCGTTGACAGGGCCACGAGCTCCTACAATGAGCAGTTCTTC.

CDR3 residues: CASSSGLAGGPTDTQYF. For the CDR3, the DNA is TGTGCCAGCAGTTCCGGACTAGCGGGAGGGCCGACAGATACGCAGTATTTT. This chain joins TRBV28 and TRBJ2-3, with 15 bases lining up with TRBD2. The CDR3 consists of 17 residues. Per the germline V gene, CDR1 is MDHEN and CDR2 is SYDVKM. The J segment lost 3 bases and the V segment lost 4 bases, leaving 5 bases of the junction unmatched.

This clone occurred once. The CDR3 DNA reads TGTGCCAGCAGCGATCCGGGACTAGCGGATAGTATTGAGCAGTTCTTC. It encodes CASSDPGLADSIEQFF. This rearrangement joins TRBV5-4 to TRBJ2-1; 11 bases match TRBD2. Per germline, CDR1 SGHNT and CDR2 YYREEE (reference sequence). CDR3 size: 16 residues. J gave up 9 bases and V 4 bases, and 12 bases lay outside the gene matches.

The genes are TRBV14 and TRBJ2-5; 7 bases are shared with TRBD1. Germline CDR1 is SGHDN and CDR2 is FVKESK. V shed 2 bases, J shed 2 bases, and the junction held 5 bases outside the gene matches. The CDR3 runs to 15 residues. Here the CDR3 DNA reads TGTGCCAGCAGCCAACCCCGACAGGGACAAGAGACCCAGTACTTC. Its translation is CASSQPRQGQETQYF.

This chain uses TRBV19 with TRBJ2-3; D is perhaps TRBD1 (6 bases). V was cut by 6 bases and J by 2 bases, with 12 bases left in between. CDR1 is LNHDA, CDR2 SQIVND, per germline (reference sequence). The CDR3 is 14 residues long. CDR3 region: CASSGQRFTDTQYF. For the CDR3, the DNA is TGTGCCAGTAGCGGACAGAGATTCACAGATACGCAGTATTTT.

This clone was counted only a few times. The chain has TRBV13 and TRBJ1-1; D is undetermined. The CDR3 runs 14 residues. V lost 0 bases and J lost 6, with 11 bases in between. Germline CDR1 is PRHDT and CDR2 is FYEKMQ (reference sequence). DNA of the CDR3: TGTGCCAGCAGCTTAGGCGCGGGTGGGGCTGAAGCTTTCTTT. Translation: CASSLGAGGAEAFF.

The CDR3 coding sequence is TGTGCCAGCAGCTCGGGACAGGGGGGCTACGAGCAGTACTTC. It codes for CASSSGQGGYEQYF. The V and J genes are TRBV5-4 and TRBJ2-5; 11 bases map to TRBD1. The DNA matches TRBJ2-7 better at its end, which makes the J call doubtful. The germline CDR1 and CDR2 sequences are SGHNT and YYREEE (reference sequence). The CDR3 contains 14 residues.

CDR3 amino acids: CASRTTSGYTQYF. The CDR3, as DNA: TGTGCCAGCAGGACGACTAGCGGGTATACGCAGTATTTT. This chain uses TRBV5-5 with TRBJ2-3, with 10 bases matching TRBD2. The V segment lost 5 bases and the J segment 7 bases; nucleotides outside the gene matches: 4. This CDR3 spans 13 amino acids. CDR1 SGHKS and CDR2 YYEKEE come from the germline V gene (reference sequence).

The J gene is TRBJ1-2, the V gene TRBV7-6, with D perhaps TRBD1 (5 bases). Looked up from germline, CDR1 is SGHVS and CDR2 is FNYEAQ. Trimming took 5 bases from V and 6 from J, leaving 13 bases between them. The CDR3 runs to 13 residues. Written as DNA, the CDR3 is TGTGCCAGCAGCCCTAGGGGACTGGATGGCTACACCTTC. Protein: CASSPRGLDGYTF.

This chain joins TRBV30 and TRBJ2-3; no clear D. The CDR3 covers 13 residues. V lost 3 bases and J lost 0, with 7 bases in between. The V gene's germline CDR1 is GTSNPN and CDR2 SVGIG (reference sequence). The CDR3 bases are TGTGCCTGGAGGAGGTCTAGCACAGATACGCAGTATTTT. Encoded protein: CAWRRSSTDTQYF.

CDR3 DNA sequence: TGTGCCACCGGCCTAGCGGGAGCGAACACCGGGGAGCTGTTTTTT. Protein: CATGLAGANTGELFF. The chain carries TRBV15 and TRBJ2-2; 10 nucleotides align to TRBD2. This CDR3 contains 15 residues. V trimming: 8 bases; J trimming: 0 bases; junction bases outside the gene matches: 3. The germline V gene encodes CDR1 LNHNV and CDR2 YYDKDF (reference sequence).

The J gene is TRBJ2-7, the V gene TRBV7-9; a weak D match, TRBD1 (6 bases). The CDR3 spans 13 residues. The germline CDR1 and CDR2 sequences are SEHNR and FQNEAQ (reference sequence). The V end lost 4 bases, the J end lost 2 bases, and 9 bases lay between the germline ends. The CDR3 coding sequence is TGTGCCAGCAGCTGGGACACAACCTACGAGCAGTACTTC. Protein sequence: CASSWDTTYEQYF.

This rearrangement joins TRBV27 to TRBJ2-3, with D tentatively TRBD1 (6 bases). Germline CDR1 MNHEY, CDR2 SMNVEV (reference sequence). The length of the CDR3 is 14 residues. Trimming removed 5 bases from V and 3 bases from J, with 12 bases in between. CDR3 DNA sequence: TGTGCCAGCAGTATAACAGGGATGACAGATACGCAGTATTTT. Encoded protein: CASSITGMTDTQYF.

This clone occurred a few times. The rearrangement uses TRBV2 and TRBJ2-2; a possible D gene is TRBD2 (6 bases). The V end lost 7 bases, the J end lost 1 base, and 10 bases lay between the germline ends. CDR1 SNHLY and CDR2 FYNNEI come from the germline V gene. The CDR3 is 14 amino acids. CDR3 amino acids: CASMASENTGELFF. CDR3 coding DNA: TGTGCCAGCATGGCTAGCGAGAACACCGGGGAGCTGTTTTTT.

The chain employs TRBV11-2 and TRBJ2-7; 13 positions agree with TRBD2. V lost 6 bases and J lost 2; bases outside the gene matches: 10. Germline V gene data show CDR1 as SGHAT and CDR2 as FQNNGV. This CDR3 is built from 17 residues. The CDR3 DNA reads TGTGCCAGCAGGGCGACTAGCGGGAGGAGCTCCCCCTACGAGCAGTACTTC. Protein sequence: CASRATSGRSSPYEQYF.

The chain recombines TRBV5-1 with TRBJ2-1, with TRBD2 matching over 16 bases. CDR1 SGHRS and CDR2 YFSETQ come from the germline V gene. The CDR3 has 18 residues. The junction had 4 bases not matched to a gene; V was cut back by 4 bases and J by 0 bases. This CDR3 reads CASSPGTSGRVSYNEQFF. The DNA for the CDR3 is TGCGCCAGCAGCCCCGGGACTAGCGGGAGGGTCTCCTACAATGAGCAGTTCTTC.

The rearrangement uses TRBV28 and TRBJ1-5, with a possible D match to TRBD1 (5 bases). Germline V lookup: CDR1 MDHEN, CDR2 SYDVKM. The CDR3 consists of 14 residues. Trimming stripped 6 bases from V and 1 base from J, with 10 bases between. In DNA, the CDR3 is TGTGCCAGCAGCTTCAGACAGAGCAATCAGCCCCAGCATTTT. This encodes CASSFRQSNQPQHF.